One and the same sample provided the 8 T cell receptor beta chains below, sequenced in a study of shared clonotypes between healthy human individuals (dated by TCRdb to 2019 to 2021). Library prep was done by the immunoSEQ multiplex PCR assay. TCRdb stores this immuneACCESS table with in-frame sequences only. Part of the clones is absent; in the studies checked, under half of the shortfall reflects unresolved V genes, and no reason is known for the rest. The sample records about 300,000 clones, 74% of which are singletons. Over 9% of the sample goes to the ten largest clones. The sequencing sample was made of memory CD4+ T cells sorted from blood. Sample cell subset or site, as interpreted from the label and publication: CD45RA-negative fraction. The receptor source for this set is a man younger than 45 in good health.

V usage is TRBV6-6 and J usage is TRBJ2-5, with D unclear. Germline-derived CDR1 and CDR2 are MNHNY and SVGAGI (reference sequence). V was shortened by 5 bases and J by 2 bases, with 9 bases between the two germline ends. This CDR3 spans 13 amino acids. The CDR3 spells CASSRDRQETQYF. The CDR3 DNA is TGTGCCAGCAGTCGAGATAGACAAGAGACCCAGTACTTC.

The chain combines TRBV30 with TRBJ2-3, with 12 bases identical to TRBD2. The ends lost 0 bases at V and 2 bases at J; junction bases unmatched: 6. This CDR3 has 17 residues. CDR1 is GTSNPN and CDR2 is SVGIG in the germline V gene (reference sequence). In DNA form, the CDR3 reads TGTGCCTGGAGTGTATGGGGACTAGCGGGCGACACAGATACGCAGTATTTT. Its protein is CAWSVWGLAGDTDTQYF.

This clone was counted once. The CDR3 bases are TGTGCCAGCAGCCCCAAGGGGGGTGGGGATGAGCAGTTCTTC. Translated: CASSPKGGGDEQFF. The chain joins TRBV6-5 to TRBJ2-1; D may correspond to TRBD1 or TRBD2 (6 bases each). The CDR3 has 14 residues. Trimming cost V 6 bases and J 8 bases, with 17 bases left between them. The germline gives CDR1 MNHEY, CDR2 SVGAGI.

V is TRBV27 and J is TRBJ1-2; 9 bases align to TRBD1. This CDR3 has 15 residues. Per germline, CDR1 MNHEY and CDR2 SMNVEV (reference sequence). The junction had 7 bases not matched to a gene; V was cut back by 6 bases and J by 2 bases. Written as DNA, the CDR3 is TGTGCCAGCAGCTCACAGGGGGCATCCAACTATGGCTACACCTTC. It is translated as CASSSQGASNYGYTF.

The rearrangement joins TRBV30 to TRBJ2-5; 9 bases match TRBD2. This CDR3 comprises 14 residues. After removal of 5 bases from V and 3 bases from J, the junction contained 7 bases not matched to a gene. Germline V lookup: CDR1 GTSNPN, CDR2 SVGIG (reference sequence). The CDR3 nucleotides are TGTGCCTGGGGGACTAGCAGGACCAAAGAGACCCAGTACTTC. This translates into CAWGTSRTKETQYF.

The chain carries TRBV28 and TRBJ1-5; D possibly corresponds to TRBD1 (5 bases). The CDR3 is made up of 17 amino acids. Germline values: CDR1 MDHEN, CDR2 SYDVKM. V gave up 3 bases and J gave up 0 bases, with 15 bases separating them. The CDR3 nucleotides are TGTGCCAGCAGTTTTTTGATCGGGGGGTATAGCAATCAGCCCCAGCATTTT. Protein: CASSFLIGGYSNQPQHF.

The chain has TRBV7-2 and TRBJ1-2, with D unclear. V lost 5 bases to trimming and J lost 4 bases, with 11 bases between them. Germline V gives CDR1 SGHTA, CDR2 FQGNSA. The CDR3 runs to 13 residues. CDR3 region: CASSPVMAYGYTF. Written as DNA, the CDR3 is TGTGCCAGCAGCCCAGTCATGGCCTATGGCTACACCTTC.

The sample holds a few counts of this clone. The CDR3 reads CATRQQGSYEQYF. The DNA of the CDR3 is TGTGCCACCAGGCAGCAGGGATCCTACGAGCAGTACTTC. V and J are TRBV15 and TRBJ2-7, with a possible D match to TRBD1 (5 bases). The germline V gene encodes CDR1 LNHNV and CDR2 YYDKDF (reference sequence). CDR3 length equals 13 residues. Trimming took off 6 bases at V and 1 base at J, with 10 bases between the two ends.